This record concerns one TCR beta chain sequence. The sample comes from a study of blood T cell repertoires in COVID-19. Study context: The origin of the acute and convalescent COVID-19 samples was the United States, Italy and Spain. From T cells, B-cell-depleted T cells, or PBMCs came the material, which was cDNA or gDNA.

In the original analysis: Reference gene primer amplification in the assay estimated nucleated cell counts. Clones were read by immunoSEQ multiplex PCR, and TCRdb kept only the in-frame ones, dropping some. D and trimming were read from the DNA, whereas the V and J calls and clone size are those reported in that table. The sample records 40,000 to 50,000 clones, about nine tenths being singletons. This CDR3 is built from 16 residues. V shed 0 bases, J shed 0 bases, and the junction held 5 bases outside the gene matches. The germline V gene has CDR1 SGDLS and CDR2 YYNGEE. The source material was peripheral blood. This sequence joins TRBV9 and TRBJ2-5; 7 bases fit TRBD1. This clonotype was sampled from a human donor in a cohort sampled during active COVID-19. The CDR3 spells CASSVAGGQYQETQYF. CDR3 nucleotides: TGTGCCAGCAGCGTAGCTGGGGGACAGTACCAAGAGACCCAGTACTTC.